This T cell receptor (beta chain) emerged from a study of T cell responses to AZD1222 COVID-19 vaccine. The study's findings and limits: The reported proportion of spike-specific TCRs targeting unmutated variant regions was nearly half. Breadth and depth of Spike-specific TCRs rose after two AZD1222 doses. Sampling captured repertoires only after the peak T cell response.

Germline lookup yields CDR1 SEHNR and CDR2 FQNEAQ (reference sequence). Trimming removed 5 bases from V and 4 bases from J; junction bases left unmatched: 6. This CDR3 is 15 amino acids long. Some clones are missing from TCRdb's copy, which holds only in-frame ones; the method was immunoSEQ multiplex PCR. Of some 90,000 clones listed, over 80% were seen once; the top ten hold around 15%. Concerning this clone itself: Antigen unknown.

The sample in question was peripheral blood, obtained on day 0 of AZD1222 vaccination. The chain links TRBV7-9 to TRBJ2-1, with TRBD1 matching 9 bases. The sequence was collected from an adult in good health. CDR3: CASSPPGQGYNEQFF. The CDR3 DNA sequence: TGTGCCAGCAGCCCCCCGGGACAGGGTTACAATGAGCAGTTCTTC.